This is a list of T cell receptor beta chains from one sample in a study of response to subunit inactivated influenza vaccine. TCRdb independently ran MiXCR on the RT-PCR reads; one entry per CDR3 protein. Altogether 700,000 to 800,000 distinct CDR3 sequences are present, about 18% being singletons, with the ten largest covering 11%. The sample consisted of PBMCs from blood, taken 4 to 6 days after vaccination. Every receptor here comes from a man in his forties or fifties who received an inactivated influenza vaccine. The CDR3 runs from the conserved cysteine through the conserved F or W. The D gene is left open where the match is weak. Where a row states a size, it is once, few, many or the class of an expanded clone; other rows omit it.

CDR3aa: CASSFRTGSGIEAFF
CDR3nt: TGTGCCAGCAGCTTCCGGACAGGGTCAGGGATTGAAGCTTTCTTT
j_gene: TRBJ1-1
v_gene: TRBV5-5
d_gene: TRBD1
abundance: -

CDR3aa: CASSYFSGDTQYF
CDR3nt: TGTGCCAGCAGTTACTTTTCGGGCGATACGCAGTATTTT
j_gene: TRBJ2-3
v_gene: TRBV6-5
d_gene: -
abundance: -

CDR3aa: CSARDHGGLYEQYF
CDR3nt: TGCAGTGCTAGAGATCACGGGGGACTCTACGAGCAGTACTTC
j_gene: TRBJ2-7
v_gene: TRBV20-1
d_gene: -
abundance: few

CDR3aa: CASSGTGFGFQETQYF
CDR3nt: TGCGCCAGCAGCGGTACAGGGTTCGGGTTCCAAGAGACCCAGTACTTC
j_gene: TRBJ2-5
v_gene: TRBV10-2
d_gene: -
abundance: few

CDR3aa: CASSRIEEQFF
CDR3nt: TGTGCCAGCAGCCGAATTGAGGAGCAGTTCTTC
j_gene: TRBJ2-1
v_gene: TRBV7-9
d_gene: -
abundance: few

CDR3aa: CASSDSDRGLAGGELFF
CDR3nt: TGTGCCAGCAGTGATAGCGACCGCGGACTAGCGGGCGGGGAGCTGTTTTTT
j_gene: TRBJ2-2
v_gene: TRBV28
d_gene: TRBD2
abundance: many

CDR3aa: CASSSAPTSGAGDTQYF
CDR3nt: TGCGCCAGCAGCAGCGCGCCTACTAGCGGGGCGGGGGATACGCAGTATTTT
j_gene: TRBJ2-3
v_gene: TRBV5-1
d_gene: TRBD2
abundance: -

CDR3aa: CASSPGREQETQYF
CDR3nt: TGCGCCAGCAGCCCCGGACGGGAGCAAGAGACCCAGTACTTC
j_gene: TRBJ2-5
v_gene: TRBV5-1
d_gene: -
abundance: many

CDR3aa: CSARDGVFRTSGRNEQFF
CDR3nt: TGCAGTGCTAGAGATGGAGTGTTCAGGACTAGCGGGAGAAATGAGCAGTTCTTC
j_gene: TRBJ2-1
v_gene: TRBV20-1
d_gene: TRBD2
abundance: -

CDR3aa: CSAGGLAASYEQYF
CDR3nt: TGCAGTGCTGGGGGACTAGCGGCCTCCTACGAGCAGTACTTC
j_gene: TRBJ2-7
v_gene: TRBV20-1
d_gene: TRBD2
abundance: -

CDR3aa: CASSPISGRARSETQYF
CDR3nt: TGTGCCAGCAGCCCTATTAGCGGGAGGGCCCGTTCAGAGACCCAGTACTTC
j_gene: TRBJ2-5
v_gene: TRBV7-9
d_gene: TRBD2
abundance: few

CDR3aa: CASSLQVVRNEQFF
CDR3nt: TGTGCCAGCAGCCTCCAGGTTGTCCGGAATGAGCAGTTCTTC
j_gene: TRBJ2-1
v_gene: TRBV2
d_gene: -
abundance: -

CDR3aa: CASRNVGSYNEQFF
CDR3nt: TGTGCCAGCAGAAACGTGGGCTCCTACAATGAGCAGTTCTTC
j_gene: TRBJ2-1
v_gene: TRBV11-2
d_gene: -
abundance: -

CDR3aa: CASSWTVGTGELFF
CDR3nt: TGTGCCAGCAGTTGGACAGTCGGCACCGGGGAGCTGTTTTTT
j_gene: TRBJ2-2
v_gene: TRBV6-2/TRBV6-3
d_gene: -
abundance: -

CDR3aa: CASRLSGQETQYF
CDR3nt: TGTGCCAGCAGACTCTCCGGACAAGAGACCCAGTACTTC
j_gene: TRBJ2-5
v_gene: TRBV12-3/TRBV12-4
d_gene: -
abundance: many

CDR3aa: CASSLEGRGADTQYF
CDR3nt: TGCGCCAGCAGCTTGGAGGGCAGGGGAGCAGATACGCAGTATTTT
j_gene: TRBJ2-3
v_gene: TRBV5-1
d_gene: -
abundance: many

CDR3aa: CSAPTGSSYNEQFF
CDR3nt: TGCAGTGCTCCAACTGGTAGCTCCTACAATGAGCAGTTCTTC
j_gene: TRBJ2-1
v_gene: TRBV20-1
d_gene: -
abundance: few

CDR3aa: CASSTAGGEQYF
CDR3nt: TGTGCCAGCTCCACAGCGGGAGGCGAGCAGTACTTC
j_gene: TRBJ2-7
v_gene: TRBV7-2
d_gene: TRBD2
abundance: few

CDR3aa: CASSVQPRNEQYF
CDR3nt: TGTGCCAGTAGTGTCCAGCCGCGCAACGAGCAGTACTTC
j_gene: TRBJ2-7
v_gene: TRBV19
d_gene: -
abundance: -

CDR3aa: CASSLVDWSTPNEQFF
CDR3nt: TGTGCCAGCAGCTTAGTGGATTGGTCGACTCCTAATGAGCAGTTCTTC
j_gene: TRBJ2-1
v_gene: TRBV7-2
d_gene: -
abundance: few

CDR3aa: CASSLGRGSNQPQHF
CDR3nt: TGTGCCAGCAGTTTGGGTAGGGGCAGCAATCAGCCCCAGCATTTT
j_gene: TRBJ1-5
v_gene: TRBV12-3/TRBV12-4
d_gene: -
abundance: many

CDR3aa: CASSELADSSYEQYF
CDR3nt: TGCGCCAGCAGCGAACTAGCTGATAGCTCCTACGAGCAGTACTTC
j_gene: TRBJ2-7
v_gene: TRBV5-1
d_gene: -
abundance: -

CDR3aa: CASRMEGGPYNEQFF
CDR3nt: TGTGCCAGCAGAATGGAAGGGGGCCCCTACAATGAGCAGTTCTTC
j_gene: TRBJ2-1
v_gene: TRBV27
d_gene: TRBD1
abundance: few

CDR3aa: CASSLDGGASYEQYF
CDR3nt: TGTGCCAGCAGCTTAGACGGGGGGGCCTCCTACGAGCAGTACTTC
j_gene: TRBJ2-7
v_gene: TRBV7-2
d_gene: TRBD2
abundance: many

CDR3aa: CASSLVIQDPKGQFF
CDR3nt: TGCGCCAGCAGCTTGGTTATACAGGACCCCAAGGGGCAGTTCTTC
j_gene: TRBJ2-1
v_gene: TRBV5-1
d_gene: -
abundance: many

CDR3aa: CSARGTGLEAFF
CDR3nt: TGCAGTGCTAGAGGTACAGGTCTGGAAGCTTTCTTT
j_gene: TRBJ1-1
v_gene: TRBV20-1
d_gene: -
abundance: -

CDR3aa: CASSLYLHRGSNYGYTF
CDR3nt: TGCGCCAGCAGCCTCTACCTCCACAGGGGATCTAACTATGGCTACACCTTC
j_gene: TRBJ1-2
v_gene: TRBV5-1
d_gene: TRBD1
abundance: -

CDR3aa: CASSLGPHQETQYF
CDR3nt: TGTGCCAGCAGCTTGGGGCCGCACCAAGAGACCCAGTACTTC
j_gene: TRBJ2-5
v_gene: TRBV5-6
d_gene: -
abundance: -

CDR3aa: CASSLGALSGDSTDTQYF
CDR3nt: TGTGCCAGCAGCTTGGGGGCACTAAGCGGAGACTCCACAGATACGCAGTATTTT
j_gene: TRBJ2-3
v_gene: TRBV11-1
d_gene: -
abundance: few

CDR3aa: CASSEVTRGYEQYF
CDR3nt: TGTGCCAGCAGTGAAGTGACAAGGGGCTACGAGCAGTACTTC
j_gene: TRBJ2-7
v_gene: TRBV6-1
d_gene: -
abundance: -

CDR3aa: CASSPWGPHYGYTF
CDR3nt: TGTGCCAGCAGCCCTTGGGGCCCTCACTATGGCTACACCTTC
j_gene: TRBJ1-2
v_gene: TRBV3-1
d_gene: -
abundance: -

CDR3aa: CSASVGNQETQYF
CDR3nt: TGCAGTGCTAGCGTAGGGAACCAAGAGACCCAGTACTTC
j_gene: TRBJ2-5
v_gene: TRBV20-1
d_gene: -
abundance: -

CDR3aa: CSARSGTGLKNIQYF
CDR3nt: TGCAGTGCTAGATCCGGGACAGGCCTCAAAAACATTCAGTACTTC
j_gene: TRBJ2-4
v_gene: TRBV20-1
d_gene: TRBD1
abundance: many

CDR3aa: CSARVGTGYGYTF
CDR3nt: TGCAGTGCTAGAGTGGGGACAGGGTATGGCTACACCTTC
j_gene: TRBJ1-2
v_gene: TRBV20-1
d_gene: TRBD1
abundance: -

CDR3aa: CASSEVTENEQFF
CDR3nt: TGTGCCAGCAGTGAAGTCACGGAGAATGAGCAGTTCTTC
j_gene: TRBJ2-1
v_gene: TRBV6-1
d_gene: -
abundance: -

CDR3aa: CASSPDWGNTEAFF
CDR3nt: TGCGCCAGCAGCCCAGACTGGGGGAACACTGAAGCTTTCTTT
j_gene: TRBJ1-1
v_gene: TRBV4-3
d_gene: -
abundance: few

CDR3aa: CSAQGRLSSYNEQFF
CDR3nt: TGCAGTGCTCAGGGCCGCCTAAGCTCCTACAATGAGCAGTTCTTC
j_gene: TRBJ2-1
v_gene: TRBV20-1
d_gene: -
abundance: -

CDR3aa: CASSLSWTSGGVVQYF
CDR3nt: TGTGCCAGCAGTTTATCGTGGACTAGCGGGGGCGTCGTGCAGTACTTC
j_gene: TRBJ2-7
v_gene: TRBV12-3/TRBV12-4
d_gene: TRBD2
abundance: -

CDR3aa: CASSEARRDGEQYF
CDR3nt: TGTGCCAGCAGTGAAGCGCGCCGGGATGGCGAGCAGTACTTC
j_gene: TRBJ2-7
v_gene: TRBV6-1
d_gene: -
abundance: -

CDR3aa: CASSFGVNPETQYF
CDR3nt: TGTGCCAGCAGTTTTGGTGTCAATCCGGAGACCCAGTACTTC
j_gene: TRBJ2-5
v_gene: TRBV12-3/TRBV12-4
d_gene: -
abundance: -

CDR3aa: CASSYPSGGTDTQYF
CDR3nt: TGTGCCAGCAGCTATCCTAGCGGTGGCACAGATACGCAGTATTTT
j_gene: TRBJ2-3
v_gene: TRBV11-2
d_gene: TRBD2
abundance: many

CDR3aa: CASGNRKSYEQYF
CDR3nt: TGTGCCAGCGGTAACAGGAAATCCTACGAGCAGTACTTC
j_gene: TRBJ2-7
v_gene: TRBV28
d_gene: -
abundance: once